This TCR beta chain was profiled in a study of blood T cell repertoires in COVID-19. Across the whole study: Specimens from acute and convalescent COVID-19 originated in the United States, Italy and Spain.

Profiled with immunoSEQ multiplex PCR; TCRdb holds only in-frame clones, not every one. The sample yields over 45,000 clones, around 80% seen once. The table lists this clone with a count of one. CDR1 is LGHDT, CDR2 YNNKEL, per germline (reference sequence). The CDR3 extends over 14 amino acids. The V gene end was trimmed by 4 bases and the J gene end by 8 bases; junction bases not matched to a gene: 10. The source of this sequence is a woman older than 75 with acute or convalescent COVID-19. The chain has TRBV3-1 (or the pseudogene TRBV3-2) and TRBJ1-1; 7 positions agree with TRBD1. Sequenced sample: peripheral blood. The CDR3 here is CASSPRRGGTEAFF. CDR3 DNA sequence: TGTGCCAGCAGCCCCAGGAGAGGGGGCACCGAAGCTTTCTTT.